The sequence of this TCR beta chain was determined in a study of blood T cell repertoires in COVID-19. Methods used by the authors: Amplification with reference gene primers provided the estimates of nucleated cell counts. Clones were read by immunoSEQ multiplex PCR, and TCRdb kept only the in-frame ones, dropping some. The V and J calls and clone size were taken over from that table, and D and trimming were inferred from the DNA. The sample lists 100,000 to 150,000 clones, around 82% seen once, with approximately 17% in the top ten. This clone was seen at least ten times. Patients from Seattle were sampled longitudinally, starting during active infection. V lost 0 bases, J lost 1 base, and 6 bases lay in between. The CDR3 runs 15 residues. From germline, CDR1 is MRHNA and CDR2 SNTAGT.

Sequenced input: peripheral blood. The TCR originated in a man aged 25 to 45 with COVID-19, enrolled during active disease. V and J are TRBV6-4 and TRBJ2-2; perhaps TRBD1 as D (6 bases). CDR3 amino acids: CASSDSTGNTGELFF. The DNA of the CDR3 is TGTGCCAGCAGTGACTCGACAGGGAACACCGGGGAGCTGTTTTTT.